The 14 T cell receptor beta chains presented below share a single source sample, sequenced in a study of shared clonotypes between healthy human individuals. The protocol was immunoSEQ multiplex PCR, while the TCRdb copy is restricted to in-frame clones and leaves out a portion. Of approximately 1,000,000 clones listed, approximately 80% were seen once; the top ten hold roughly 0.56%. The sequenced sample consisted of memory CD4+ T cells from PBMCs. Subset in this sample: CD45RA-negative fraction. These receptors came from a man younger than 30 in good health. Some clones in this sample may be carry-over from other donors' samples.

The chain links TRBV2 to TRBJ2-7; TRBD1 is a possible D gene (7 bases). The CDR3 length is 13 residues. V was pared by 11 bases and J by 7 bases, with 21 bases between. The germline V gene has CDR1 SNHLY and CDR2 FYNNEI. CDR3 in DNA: TGTGCCGTTAAACCCAGGGGGGCCTGGGAGCAGTACTTC. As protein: CAVKPRGAWEQYF.

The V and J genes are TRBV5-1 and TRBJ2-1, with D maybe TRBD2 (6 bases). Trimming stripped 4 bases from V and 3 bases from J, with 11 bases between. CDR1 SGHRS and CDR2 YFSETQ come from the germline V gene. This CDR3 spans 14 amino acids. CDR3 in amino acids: CASSGRDLYNEQFF. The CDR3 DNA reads TGCGCCAGCAGCGGGCGGGACCTCTACAATGAGCAGTTCTTC.

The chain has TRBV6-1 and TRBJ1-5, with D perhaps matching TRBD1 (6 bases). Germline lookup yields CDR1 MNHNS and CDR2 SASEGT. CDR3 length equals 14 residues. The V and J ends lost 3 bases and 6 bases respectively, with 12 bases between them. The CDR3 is CASSEAGGLQPQHF. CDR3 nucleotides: TGTGCCAGCAGTGAGGCGGGGGGGCTTCAGCCCCAGCATTTT.

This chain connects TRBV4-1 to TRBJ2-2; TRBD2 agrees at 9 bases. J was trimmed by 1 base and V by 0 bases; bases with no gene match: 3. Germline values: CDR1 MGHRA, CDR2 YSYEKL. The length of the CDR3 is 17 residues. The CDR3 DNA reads TGCGCCAGCAGCCAAGAACGTAGCGGGAGGAACACCGGGGAGCTGTTTTTT. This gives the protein CASSQERSGRNTGELFF.

CDR3 nucleotide sequence: TGCGCCAGCAGCTATGCCGTCCAAGAGACCCAGTACTTC. Translated: CASSYAVQETQYF. The V and J genes are TRBV5-1 and TRBJ2-5; D remains unclear. The CDR3 has 13 amino acids. The V end lost 3 bases, the J end lost 1 base, and 7 bases lay between the germline ends. Germline CDR1 SGHRS, CDR2 YFSETQ.

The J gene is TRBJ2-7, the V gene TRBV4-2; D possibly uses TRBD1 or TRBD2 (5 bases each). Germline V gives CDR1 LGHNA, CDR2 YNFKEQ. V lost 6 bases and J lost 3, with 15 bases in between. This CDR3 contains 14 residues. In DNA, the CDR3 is TGTGCCAGCAGGCAAAGGTTGGGGGACTACGAGCAGTACTTC. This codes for CASRQRLGDYEQYF.

The CDR3, as DNA: TGTGCCAGCAGCTTAGCCGCCGGGGAGCTGTTTTTT. It yields the protein CASSLAAGELFF. The V call is TRBV13, the J call TRBJ2-2; D gene ambiguous. This CDR3 comprises 12 residues. From germline, CDR1 is PRHDT and CDR2 FYEKMQ (reference sequence). Trimming removed 1 base at V and 6 bases at J, with 3 bases between.

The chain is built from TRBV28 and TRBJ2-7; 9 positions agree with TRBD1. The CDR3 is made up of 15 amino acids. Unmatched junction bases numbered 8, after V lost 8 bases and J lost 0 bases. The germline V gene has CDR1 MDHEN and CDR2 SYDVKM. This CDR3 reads CASRNGQGSSYEQYF. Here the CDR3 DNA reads TGTGCCAGCCGTAACGGACAGGGGAGCTCCTACGAGCAGTACTTC.

CDR3 sequence reads: CASSVAGVRYEQYF. Written as DNA, the CDR3 is TGTGCCAGTAGTGTAGCGGGAGTTCGCTACGAGCAGTACTTC. The genes are TRBV19 and TRBJ2-7, with TRBD2 identical over 9 bases. V trimming: 5 bases; J trimming: 3 bases; junction bases outside the gene matches: 5. CDR1 and CDR2 (germline): LNHDA, SQIVND (reference sequence). The CDR3 covers 14 residues.

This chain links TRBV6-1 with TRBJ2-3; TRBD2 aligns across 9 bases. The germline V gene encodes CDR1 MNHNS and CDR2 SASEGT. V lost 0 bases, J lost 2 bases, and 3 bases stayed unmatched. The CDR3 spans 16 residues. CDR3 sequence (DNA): TGTGCCAGCAGTGAAGCGACTAGCGGAATCACAGATACGCAGTATTTT. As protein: CASSEATSGITDTQYF.

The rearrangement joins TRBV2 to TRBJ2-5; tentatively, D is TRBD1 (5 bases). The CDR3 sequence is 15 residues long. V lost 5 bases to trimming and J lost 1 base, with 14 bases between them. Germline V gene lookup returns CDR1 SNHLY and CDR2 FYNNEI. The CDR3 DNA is TGTGCCAGCAGTCTCCTATCAAGGGGCCAAGAGACCCAGTACTTC. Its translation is CASSLLSRGQETQYF.

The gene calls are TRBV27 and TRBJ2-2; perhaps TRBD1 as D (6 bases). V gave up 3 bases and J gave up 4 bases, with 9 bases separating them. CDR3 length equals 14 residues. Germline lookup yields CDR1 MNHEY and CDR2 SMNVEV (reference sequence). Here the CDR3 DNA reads TGTGCCAGCAGTTTGGACAGACTCACCGGGGAGCTGTTTTTT. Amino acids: CASSLDRLTGELFF.

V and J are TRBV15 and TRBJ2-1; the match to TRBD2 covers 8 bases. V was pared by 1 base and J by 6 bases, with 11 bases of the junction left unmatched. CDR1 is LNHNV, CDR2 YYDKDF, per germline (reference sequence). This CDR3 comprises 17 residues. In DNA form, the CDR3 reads TGTGCCACCAGCAGAGGACCCTCAGCGGGAGCCCCCAATGAGCAGTTCTTC. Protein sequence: CATSRGPSAGAPNEQFF. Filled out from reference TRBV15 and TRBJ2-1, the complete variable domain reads DAMVIQNPRYQVTQFGKPVTLSCSQTLNHNVMYWYQQKSSQAPKLLFHYYDKDFNNEADTPDNFQSRRPNTSFCFLDIRSPGLGDTAMYLCATSRGPSAGAPNEQFFGPGTRLTVL.

The CDR3: CAISERADSGANVLTF. The CDR3 DNA reads TGTGCCATCAGTGAGCGCGCAGACTCTGGGGCCAACGTCCTGACTTTC. The chain is built from TRBV10-3 and TRBJ2-6, with D unclear. Germline values: CDR1 ENHRY, CDR2 SYGVKD. The CDR3 runs 16 residues. Trimming stripped 2 bases from V and 0 bases from J, with 8 bases between.